The following is a T cell receptor beta chain sequence with its context. The data were obtained in a study of blood T cell repertoires in COVID-19. Study-wide context: Italy, Spain and the United States were the sources of the convalescent and acute COVID-19 samples. In each case, the material was cDNA or gDNA derived from T cells, B-cell-depleted T cells, or PBMCs.

V shed 0 bases, J shed 8 bases, and the junction held 3 bases outside the gene matches. The CDR3 contains 15 residues. Germline CDR1 reads MNHEY; CDR2 reads SVGAGI. As originally analysed: Cell counts per sample came from amplifying reference gene primers. TCRdb keeps only in-frame clones here, not all; method: immunoSEQ multiplex PCR. The V and J calls and clone size are taken from that table; D and trimming were inferred from the DNA. In the table there are fewer than 110,000 clones, more than 80% of which are singletons. This receptor was identified in a woman aged 60-75 years with acute or convalescent COVID-19. Sequencing was carried out using peripheral blood. The chain uses TRBV6-5 and TRBJ2-1; 11 nucleotides match TRBD1. The CDR3 protein is CASSYSGQGVYEQFF. As DNA, the CDR3 is TGTGCCAGCAGTTACTCGGGACAGGGGGTCTATGAGCAGTTCTTC.